One sample yielded the 5 T cell receptor beta chains listed below, sequenced in a study of blood T cell repertoires in COVID-19. Sequencing used immunoSEQ multiplex PCR; TCRdb keeps in-frame clones, though not all of them. Among approximately 290,000 clones listed, around 90% were seen once. Source material: PBMCs or T cells enriched from blood (not recorded which). These TCRs come from a woman aged 25 to 39 who had recovered from COVID-19.

V and J are TRBV7-2 and TRBJ2-1, with 12 positions matching TRBD2. V trimming: 5 bases; J trimming: 7 bases; junction bases outside the gene matches: 12. Germline CDR1 and CDR2: SGHTA and FQGNSA. The CDR3 contains 17 residues. The CDR3 DNA reads as TGTGCCAGCAGCCTAAGACTAGCGGGAGAAGAGTTTAATGAGCAGTTCTTC. Translation gives CASSLRLAGEEFNEQFF.

V is TRBV7-6 and J is TRBJ2-7, with a possible D match to TRBD1 (5 bases). Trimming took off 5 bases at V and 4 bases at J, with 15 bases between the two ends. Per the germline V gene, CDR1 is SGHVS and CDR2 is FNYEAQ. The CDR3 runs 14 residues. In DNA form, the CDR3 reads TGTGCCAGCAGCGCGTCCAGGGTTACTTACGAGCAGTACTTC. This translates into CASSASRVTYEQYF.

This chain joins TRBV30 and TRBJ1-3, with 10 bases aligning to TRBD1. The CDR3 sequence is 15 residues long. CDR1 and CDR2 (germline): GTSNPN, SVGIG (reference sequence). With V trimmed by 2 bases and J by 2 bases, 3 bases remained unmatched. The CDR3 DNA follows: TGTGCCTGGAGTAAAGGACAGGGGGCTGGAAACACCATATATTTT. It specifies CAWSKGQGAGNTIYF.

This chain joins TRBV6-5 and TRBJ1-4, with TRBD1 matching over 9 bases. V lost 5 bases and J lost 7; bases outside the gene matches: 8. Germline CDR1 reads MNHEY; CDR2 reads SVGAGI. The CDR3 consists of 15 residues. This CDR3 reads CASSKRQGDSEKLFF. CDR3 coding DNA: TGTGCCAGCAGTAAGAGACAGGGGGATTCTGAAAAACTGTTTTTT.

This clone has only a few counts. The chain recombines TRBV7-3 with TRBJ2-7; TRBD2 agrees at 8 bases. V was clipped by 3 bases and J by 0 bases; unmatched bases: 1. Germline assignment: CDR1 SGHTA and CDR2 FQGTGA. The CDR3 runs to 14 residues. The CDR3 coding sequence is TGTGCCAGCAGCTTTAGCGGGGACTCCTACGAGCAGTACTTC. It codes for CASSFSGDSYEQYF.